These 19 T cell receptor beta chains were all obtained from the same sample, sequenced in a study of shared clonotypes between healthy human individuals. The protocol was immunoSEQ multiplex PCR, while the TCRdb copy is restricted to in-frame clones and leaves out a portion. The table includes about 490,000 clones, about 79% detected once. Sequencing was performed on PBMCs. The receptors shown here come from a woman aged 40 to 49 in good health. Some clones in this sample may be carry-over from other donors' samples.

In this sample, this clone turned up a few times. Only one base separates this from a far larger clonotype, so it likely reflects a read error. This chain joins TRBV5-1 and TRBJ2-5; D gene unclear. CDR3 size: 14 residues. Looked up from germline, CDR1 is SGHRS and CDR2 is YFSETQ. The ends were cut back, 4 bases at V and 4 bases at J, with 14 bases in the middle. CDR3 sequence: CASSQQRSRETQYF. The CDR3 nucleotides are TGCGCCAGCAGCCAACAGAGAAGTCGAGAGACCCAGTACTTC.

CDR3 in amino acids: CASRGGATDTQYF. The CDR3 nucleotides read TGTGCCAGCCGGGGGGGGGCCACAGATACGCAGTATTTT. V is TRBV28 and J is TRBJ2-3, with 8 nucleotides matching TRBD2. V shed 8 bases, J shed 2 bases, and the junction held 3 bases outside the gene matches. This CDR3 contains 13 residues. CDR1 is MDHEN, CDR2 SYDVKM, per germline.

This clone has a single count. V usage is TRBV9 and J usage is TRBJ2-1, with unresolved D. Germline lookup yields CDR1 SGDLS and CDR2 YYNGEE. V lost 4 bases and J 8 bases, leaving 19 bases between the germline ends. The CDR3 is 15 amino acids. The CDR3 DNA reads as TGTGCCAGCAGCCCACACATAACCCGCGGCGATGAGCAGTTCTTC. Translating gives CASSPHITRGDEQFF.

The V call is TRBV28, the J call TRBJ2-7, with TRBD2 matching 8 bases. The germline gives CDR1 MDHEN, CDR2 SYDVKM. The CDR3 has 14 residues. V lost 7 bases and J lost 5; bases outside the gene matches: 10. CDR3 protein: CASKQSGGRDEQYF. The CDR3 DNA reads TGTGCCAGCAAACAGTCGGGAGGGAGGGACGAGCAGTACTTC.

J is TRBJ2-7 and V is TRBV10-3; 9 positions agree with TRBD1. CDR1 ENHRY and CDR2 SYGVKD come from the germline V gene. Trimming cost V 10 bases and J 2 bases; bases outside gene matches: 6. This CDR3 region has 13 residues. In DNA, the CDR3 is TGTGCCACCACCGGGACAGGGACCTACGAGCAGTACTTC. Protein product: CATTGTGTYEQYF.

The J gene is TRBJ1-2, the V gene TRBV4-2; D might be TRBD1 (6 bases). The germline V and J ends were trimmed by 2 bases and 2 bases, with 12 bases remaining between them. This CDR3 has 15 amino acids. Germline lookup yields CDR1 LGHNA and CDR2 YNFKEQ. The CDR3 here is CASSQFPGVNYGYTF. The CDR3 DNA follows: TGTGCCAGCAGCCAATTCCCAGGGGTGAACTATGGCTACACCTTC.

As for this clone: A read error is the likely source, as a far larger clone sits one nucleotide away. This same CDR3 is encoded by further DNA sequences in the sample. V is TRBV29-1 and J is TRBJ1-1, with D hard to call. Looked up from germline, CDR1 is SQVTM and CDR2 is ANQGSEA. The CDR3 extends over 12 amino acids. DNA of the CDR3: TGCAGCGCCTACCGTGGGAACACTGAGGCTTTCTTT. This translates into CSAYRGNTEAFF.

About this clone: A much larger clonotype is one base distant, so this may be a read error. The chain links TRBV7-6 to TRBJ2-3; D is ambiguous. V was clipped by 0 bases and J by 3 bases, with 1 base between them. CDR1 SGHVS and CDR2 FNYEAQ come from the germline V gene. This CDR3 region has 12 residues. In nucleotides, the CDR3 is TGTGCCAGCAGCTTAGCTACAGATACGCAGTATTTT. This translates into CASSLATDTQYF.

The chain uses TRBV6-1 and TRBJ1-5; D call uncertain. The germline gives CDR1 MNHNS, CDR2 SASEGT. The CDR3 contains 13 residues. With 3 bases removed from V and 8 bases from J, the gap between germline ends came to 11 bases. CDR3 in amino acids: CASSDTIFEPQHF. The CDR3, as DNA: TGTGCCAGCAGTGACACCATTTTTGAGCCCCAGCATTTT.

The gene calls are TRBV29-1 and TRBJ2-1, with 9 bases identical to TRBD2. The CDR3 loop spans 12 amino acids. Unmatched junction bases numbered 10, after V lost 6 bases and J lost 13 bases. The germline CDR1 and CDR2 sequences are SQVTM and ANQGSEA. CDR3 sequence reads: CSVGEVGLAQFF. DNA of the CDR3: TGCAGCGTCGGAGAAGTGGGACTAGCTCAGTTCTTC.

V usage is TRBV7-3 and J usage is TRBJ1-1, with D uncertain. The length of the CDR3 is 15 residues. The ends were cut back, 5 bases at V and 5 bases at J, with 18 bases in the middle. Germline CDR1 is SGHTA and CDR2 is FQGTGA. CDR3 in amino acids: CASSPWEGLVTEAFF. For the CDR3, the DNA is TGTGCCAGCAGCCCCTGGGAGGGCCTGGTAACTGAAGCTTTCTTT.

The chain combines TRBV28 with TRBJ1-1; D is uncertain. V was clipped by 6 bases and J by 6 bases, with 17 bases between them. The germline V gene encodes CDR1 MDHEN and CDR2 SYDVKM. The CDR3 covers 14 residues. Written as DNA, the CDR3 is TGTGCCAGCAGCCCCGGTGGGTTTTCGGCTGAAGCTTTCTTT. Residues: CASSPGGFSAEAFF.

This chain connects TRBV7-2 to TRBJ2-1; D call uncertain. This CDR3 spans 12 amino acids. The V and J ends lost 4 bases and 13 bases respectively, with 14 bases between them. Germline CDR1 reads SGHTA; CDR2 reads FQGNSA. Here the CDR3 reads CASSSRLSPQFF. The CDR3 bases are TGTGCCAGCAGCTCCCGGTTAAGCCCCCAGTTCTTC.

As concerns this clone: This likely reflects a read error, since a far larger clone is one base away. The CDR3 region is CASSLGAGLSKNIQYF. The CDR3 DNA reads as TGTGCCAGCAGCTTAGGGGCAGGTCTATCCAAAAACATTCAGTACTTC. This chain uses TRBV7-9 with TRBJ2-4, with D uncertain. CDR3 length: 16 amino acids. Trimming took 1 base from V and 2 from J, leaving 12 bases between them. Germline V gives CDR1 SEHNR, CDR2 FQNEAQ (reference sequence).

The CDR3 DNA sequence: TGCAGTGCTTTACTAGCGGGAGGGACGTTCTTC. This gives the protein CSALLAGGTFF. The chain recombines TRBV20-1 with TRBJ2-1, with TRBD2 matching over 13 bases. Trimming at V came to 5 bases and at J to 15 bases, leaving 4 bases not matched to a gene. Germline CDR1 reads DFQATT; CDR2 reads SNEGSKA (reference sequence). The CDR3 sequence is 11 residues long.

The chain is built from TRBV30 and TRBJ2-4; D not resolved. Germline V lookup: CDR1 GTSNPN, CDR2 SVGIG (reference sequence). The V end lost 1 base, the J end lost 5 bases, and 15 bases lay between the germline ends. The CDR3 is 15 amino acids. This CDR3 reads CAWSEDLNVENIQYF. Written as DNA, the CDR3 is TGTGCCTGGAGTGAGGACCTCAACGTAGAAAACATTCAGTACTTC.

This chain joins TRBV18 and TRBJ2-3; no firm D call. V shed 3 bases and J shed 4 bases, with 14 bases lying between them. The CDR3 extends over 15 amino acids. Germline V CDR1 and CDR2: KGHSH, LQKENI. The CDR3 spells CASSPNSKWADTQYF. For the CDR3, the DNA is TGTGCCAGCTCACCGAATTCAAAGTGGGCAGATACGCAGTATTTT. The whole variable domain, remainder taken from reference TRBV18 and TRBJ2-3, is NAGVMQNPRHLVRRRGQEARLRCSPMKGHSHVYWYRQLPEEGLKFMVYLQKENIIDESGMPKERFSAEFPKEGPSILRIQQVVRGDSAAYFCASSPNSKWADTQYFGPGTRLTVL.

With respect to this clone: Other nucleotide sequences from this sample produce the same CDR3. The chain combines TRBV10-3 with TRBJ1-5; D uncertain. Deletions cut 0 bases from V and 1 base from J, with 10 bases between. Germline CDR1 reads ENHRY; CDR2 reads SYGVKD. The CDR3 loop spans 16 amino acids. CDR3 DNA: TGTGCCATCAGTGAGTCGGTTGTAGGGAGCAATCAGCCCCAGCATTTT. Translation: CAISESVVGSNQPQHF.

The genes are TRBV19 and TRBJ2-3; possible D gene TRBD1, 6 bases. CDR1 is LNHDA and CDR2 is SQIVND in the germline V gene (reference sequence). V lost 10 bases and J 0 bases, leaving 11 bases between the germline ends. There are 13 residues in the CDR3. The CDR3 nucleotides are TGTGCCACCCACAGGGAGAGCACAGATACGCAGTATTTT. Its translation: CATHRESTDTQYF.